These 17 T cell receptor beta chains were sequenced from one sample in a study of regulatory T cells in long-lasting Graves disease. The time point is: newly diagnosed GD, antithyroid drugs for less than 3 months. With RNA extracted from PBMCs as input, the TCR library was made. Building the TCR beta libraries relied on iRepertoire HTBI primers, and CDR3 regions underwent Arm-PCR. TCRdb reprocessed the multiplex PCR reads with MiXCR, giving one entry per CDR3 protein. The table records about half a million distinct CDR3 sequences, around 13% of them present only once. The data were also submitted as part of a second study, on T cells in Graves' hyperthyroidism and ophthalmopathy.

The starting material was peripheral blood mononuclear cells (PBMCs), obtained at new diagnosis, from a patient treated with antithyroid drugs. The receptors here all came from a woman aged 25 to 45 with Graves disease.

This clonotype was detected only a few times. This chain connects TRBV20-1 to TRBJ2-1; TRBD2 might be the D (6 bases). V was shortened by 6 bases and J by 2 bases, with 20 bases between the two germline ends. CDR3 length equals 16 residues. Germline CDR1 DFQATT, CDR2 SNEGSKA (reference sequence). Here the CDR3 reads CSAYTAVGGAYNEQFF. CDR3 sequence (DNA): TGCAGTGCCTATACAGCGGTCGGAGGGGCCTACAATGAGCAGTTCTTC.

This clonotype was seen many times. This chain connects TRBV2 to TRBJ2-3; possible D gene TRBD2, 5 bases. The germline V gene has CDR1 SNHLY and CDR2 FYNNEI. Trimming pared 6 bases from V and 0 bases from J, leaving 16 bases between. There are 16 residues in the CDR3. CDR3 loop: CASSPSGGPSTDTQYF. The CDR3 nucleotides are TGTGCCAGCAGCCCATCAGGAGGACCTAGCACAGATACGCAGTATTTT.

J is TRBJ2-5 and V is TRBV5-1; D remains ambiguous. This CDR3 region has 12 residues. Germline lookup yields CDR1 SGHRS and CDR2 YFSETQ. The V end lost 1 base, the J end lost 3 bases, and 4 bases lay between the germline ends. The CDR3 DNA is TGCGCCAGCAGCTTGCTAAAAGAGACCCAGTACTTC. Translating it yields CASSLLKETQYF.

This clonotype was seen many times. The CDR3 region is CASSLAGGYTDTQYF. In DNA, the CDR3 is TGTGCCAGCAGTTTGGCGGGAGGGTACACAGATACGCAGTATTTT. V is TRBV28 and J is TRBJ2-3; the match to TRBD2 covers 9 bases. The CDR3 is 15 residues long. CDR1 and CDR2 (germline): MDHEN, SYDVKM. Unmatched junction bases numbered 3, after V lost 3 bases and J lost 2 bases.

The CDR3 coding sequence is TGTGCCAGCGGTAGACAGACGAGCTACAATGAGCAGTTCTTC. It is translated as CASGRQTSYNEQFF. V usage is TRBV3-1 and J usage is TRBJ2-1, with a weak D call TRBD1 (5 bases). Trimming left V 8 bases short and J 3 bases short, with 14 bases between. This CDR3 spans 14 amino acids. Per the germline V gene, CDR1 is LGHDT and CDR2 is YNNKEL (reference sequence).

The chain is built from TRBV19 and TRBJ2-3; 9 bases agree with TRBD2. Trimming at V came to 3 bases and at J to 3 bases, leaving 7 bases not matched to a gene. The CDR3 is 16 amino acids. CDR1 and CDR2 (germline): LNHDA, SQIVND (reference sequence). The CDR3 sequence: CASSIGSGSRTDTQYF. The CDR3 DNA is TGTGCCAGTAGTATCGGTAGCGGGAGTAGGACAGATACGCAGTATTTT.

This chain joins TRBV6-2 or TRBV6-3 and TRBJ2-3; TRBD1 matches 9 bases. CDR1 is MNHEY and CDR2 is SVGEGT in the germline V gene. The CDR3 covers 16 residues. Unmatched junction bases numbered 11, after V lost 6 bases and J lost 4 bases. Here the CDR3 DNA reads TGTGCCAGCAGGGAAACGGGACAGGGTGAGGCAGATACGCAGTATTTT. Its translation is CASRETGQGEADTQYF.

Concerning this clonotype itself: Given a far larger clone just one base away, this is likely a sequencing read error. The chain has TRBV6-9 and TRBJ1-1; D is unclear. CDR1 is MNHGY, CDR2 SVAAGI, per germline. CDR3 length equals 13 residues. For the CDR3, the DNA is TGTGGCAGCAGTTACAGCGGAGGCACTGAAGCTTTCTTT. As protein: CGSSYSGGTEAFF.

The table lists this clonotype with many counts. The chain recombines TRBV5-1 with TRBJ1-1; D remains unclear. The germline V and J ends were trimmed by 2 bases and 1 base, with 12 bases remaining between them. Germline V gene sequence: CDR1 SGHRS, CDR2 YFSETQ. CDR3 size: 15 residues. As DNA, the CDR3 is TGCGCCAGCAGCTTATTTGTCAGCCGGAACACTGAAGCTTTCTTT. This codes for CASSLFVSRNTEAFF.

In its sample, this clonotype was seen many times. The V gene is TRBV4-1, the J gene TRBJ2-7; 8 bases are shared with TRBD1. The CDR3 has 18 amino acids. Germline CDR1 reads MGHRA; CDR2 reads YSYEKL. The junction had 14 bases not matched to a gene; V was cut back by 0 bases and J by 4 bases. CDR3 region: CASSQDSRTDRVRYEQYF. DNA for the CDR3: TGCGCCAGCAGCCAAGACTCCCGGACGGACAGGGTTCGGTACGAGCAGTACTTC.

This clonotype was counted only a few times. As DNA, the CDR3 is TGTGCCAGCAGCGTAGGGGAGGCCGGCTACACCTTC. It codes for CASSVGEAGYTF. This chain uses TRBV9 with TRBJ1-2; no firm D call. The V gene's germline CDR1 is SGDLS and CDR2 YYNGEE. The CDR3 spans 12 residues. Deletions cut 0 bases from V and 8 bases from J, with 8 bases between.

On this clonotype: An end of the junction differs from the germline gene, which may be a read error. The genes are TRBV6-1 and TRBJ1-1, with 9 bases matching TRBD1. From germline, CDR1 is MNHNS and CDR2 SASEGT. This CDR3 spans 14 amino acids. In nucleotides, the CDR3 is TGTGCCAGCATCCGAGACAGGGGGGACACTGGAGCTTTCTTT. It specifies CASIRDRGDTGAFF.

This clonotype was seen a few times. The V gene is TRBV7-9, the J gene TRBJ2-1, with D perhaps TRBD2 (6 bases). The CDR3 totals 14 residues. Trimming took 6 bases from V and 0 from J, leaving 9 bases between them. Germline V gene data show CDR1 as SEHNR and CDR2 as FQNEAQ (reference sequence). The CDR3 coding sequence is TGTGCCAGCAGTGGCGGGATCTCCTACAATGAGCAGTTCTTC. It yields the protein CASSGGISYNEQFF.

The chain couples TRBV4-3 to TRBJ1-2; D call uncertain. Trimming pared 0 bases from V and 4 bases from J, leaving 9 bases between. CDR1 is LGHNA and CDR2 is YSLEER in the germline V gene. The CDR3 contains 14 residues. CDR3 residues: CASSQDQGVYGYTF. CDR3 DNA: TGCGCCAGCAGCCAAGATCAAGGAGTCTATGGCTACACCTTC.

This clonotype was seen many times. J is TRBJ1-5 and V is TRBV7-2, with D unresolved. From germline, CDR1 is SGHTA and CDR2 FQGNSA. The CDR3 loop spans 14 amino acids. V lost 3 bases, J lost 4 bases, and 10 bases lay in between. DNA of the CDR3: TGTGCCAGCAGCTTCGGCGGAAGGAATCAGCCCCAGCATTTT. Protein: CASSFGGRNQPQHF.

V usage is TRBV18 and J usage is TRBJ1-1; no clear D gene. CDR1 KGHSH and CDR2 LQKENI come from the germline V gene. The CDR3 contains 15 residues. The V end lost 3 bases, the J end lost 1 base, and 12 bases lay between the germline ends. CDR3 DNA sequence: TGTGCCAGCTCACCGTCCGGGCCAAGGAACACTGAAGCTTTCTTT. It translates to CASSPSGPRNTEAFF. Full variable domain (outside the CDR3, taken from reference TRBV18 and TRBJ1-1): NAGVMQNPRHLVRRRGQEARLRCSPMKGHSHVYWYRQLPEEGLKFMVYLQKENIIDESGMPKERFSAEFPKEGPSILRIQQVVRGDSAAYFCASSPSGPRNTEAFFGQGTRLTVV.

Ten or more counts support this clonotype. The rearrangement uses TRBV19 and TRBJ2-1; 10 nucleotides agree with TRBD2. The CDR3 is made up of 18 amino acids. Germline V gene lookup returns CDR1 LNHDA and CDR2 SQIVND (reference sequence). The V gene end was trimmed by 0 bases and the J gene end by 7 bases; junction bases not matched to a gene: 12. The CDR3 sequence: CASSIDGPGLAKYNEQFF. CDR3 nucleotides: TGTGCCAGTAGTATAGACGGACCGGGACTAGCGAAGTATAATGAGCAGTTCTTC. Together with reference TRBV19 and TRBJ2-1, the CDR3 gives the full variable domain: DGGITQSPKYLFRKEGQNVTLSCEQNLNHDAMYWYRQDPGQGLRLIYYSQIVNDFQKGDIAEGYSVSREKKESFPLTVTSAQKNPTAFYLCASSIDGPGLAKYNEQFFGPGTRLTVL.